This section outlines one T cell receptor (beta chain) sequence together with its context. The antigen this receptor binds is unknown. No qualities accompany the bases; no much larger clone lies one base away. RNA was extracted using the RNeasy kit, and roughly 0.5 to 1 ug of the RNA was reverse transcribed with random hexamers. The immunoSEQ multiplex PCR assay, which covers 54 Vbeta and 13 Jbeta segments, was used to amplify TCR beta CDR3 regions. To correct PCR amplification bias, a synthetic template baseline was used for both primer optimization and computational correction. Processing in the source paper ran as follows. Reads were annotated to V, D and J genes according to IMGT and were analyzed with immunoSEQ Analyzer, with only productive sequences retained. Clonality was computed as one minus Shannon entropy normalized by log2 of the number of productive unique sequences. For each patient and control, public and private clones were evaluated within the 100 most prevalent clones. A clone was defined as Susac-specific if it was absent from the healthy and MS cohorts, from 1052 published viral clones and from other ImmuneACCESS disease sequences. TCRdb reran the public reads through fastp at Q25 and MiXCR, keeping productive beta chains. Each CDR3 protein appears once, grouped with its most common genes and DNA. The V and J calls were not made by the authors but by TCRdb's processing. Within this sample are some 130,000 distinct CDR3 sequences, with roughly 94% of them counted one time only. The biggest ten clones account for about 0.13% of the sample.

CDR1 is given as DFQATT and CDR2 as SNEGSKA, both from the germline V gene (reference sequence). V is shortened by 6 bases, J by 4 bases, and the region joining them spans 20 bases. Its CDR3 holds 15 amino acids, cysteine through phenylalanine. Solely the CDR3 DNA is kept, with 45 bases framed from the first base. The sample belongs to a study of CD8 T cells in Susac syndrome (dated by TCRdb to between 2018 and 2021). As for the study more broadly: The study used repertoire sequencing to test whether antigen drove CD8+ T cell activation and differentiation in Susac syndrome. General conclusions and limits of the study: The TCR sequencing and HLA analysis was acknowledged to have included a relatively small number of individuals.

High-throughput TCR beta sequencing profiled peripheral blood CD8+ and CD4+ T cells from healthy donors, Susac syndrome patients and multiple sclerosis patients. Multiple sclerosis controls were treatment-naive patients with stable or active relapsing-remitting disease fulfilling revised McDonald criteria. Bulk CD8+ and CD4+ T cells were purified by magnetic negative isolation, while CD8+ TEMRA cells were enriched using FACS. Blood was collected in EDTA tubes and processed within 24 hours, with PBMCs isolated through density gradient centrifugation. PBMCs intended for TCR sequencing were cryopreserved in liquid nitrogen and thawed later in a water bath at 37 degrees C. The sorted or isolated CD4+, CD8+ and CD8+ TEMRA cells reached a purity of at least 90%.

Sequencing input: CD4+ T cells from PBMCs. The receptor chain draws on TRBV20-1 and TRBJ2-3, with no confidently assigned D gene. This receptor was taken from a human donor with multiple sclerosis. The sequenced DNA is TGCAGTGCCATCCGACTCGATGAGCCAGCAGATACGCAGTATTTT. Its coded protein is CSAIRLDEPADTQYF.